This T cell receptor beta chain was obtained from a study of cytomegalovirus exposure and HLA in healthy donors. General observations from the study: V- and J-gene trimming in TCR beta was tied to a missense DCLRE1C variant by an analysis performed later. Using the classifier, cytomegalovirus status was reportedly diagnosed with high specificity and sensitivity.

About this clone itself: The target antigen is unknown.

Amplification used 60 Vbeta primers and 13 Jbeta primers. Here immunoSEQ multiplex PCR was the method, and the copy in TCRdb shows in-frame clones only, minus some. The data show roughly 100,000 clones, with approximately 79% seen just once and about 6.9% held by the top ten. The CDR3 covers 16 residues. Germline V gene sequence: CDR1 MNHNS, CDR2 SASEGT. Losses at the gene ends were 2 bases for V and 2 bases for J; bases not matched to a gene: 8. The specimen sequenced was PBMCs. The chain carries TRBV6-1 and TRBJ2-7; TRBD1 agrees at 8 bases. This sequence originates from a man younger than 45 in good health and CMV-seropositive. CDR3 in amino acids: CASSEISGQVPYEQYF. DNA for the CDR3: TGTGCCAGCAGTGAAATTTCGGGACAGGTCCCCTACGAGCAGTACTTC.